This T cell receptor beta chain was observed in a study of control samples from healthy donors and cancer patients. Sequencing used immunoSEQ multiplex PCR; TCRdb keeps in-frame clones, though not all of them. The sample has about 57,000 clones; approximately 90% are singletons. Germline CDR1 is SNHLY and CDR2 is FYNNEI. CDR3 length: 13 residues. The V gene lost 3 bases and the J gene lost 7 bases, with 10 bases spanning the gap. This TCR was sampled from a man aged 25-40 years with colorectal cancer. The chain carries TRBV2 and TRBJ2-1; D is ambiguous. Material for sequencing was PBMCs. The CDR3 DNA reads TGTGCCAGCAGTGAGACCCAACGGAATGAGCAGTTCTTC. This encodes CASSETQRNEQFF.